The sample holds one count of the clone carrying this TCR beta chain. Its specificity is not known. One end of the junction varies from germline; a read error may be responsible. CDR1 SGHTA and CDR2 FQGNSA come from the germline V gene. This CDR3 region has 16 residues. The data stem from a study of OX40 agonist ivuxolimab in advanced cancers. On the study more broadly: Each dose-escalation patient presented with hepatocellular carcinoma, melanoma, renal cell or head and neck cancer. The study's findings and limits: At 0.1 to 3.0 mg/kg and by week 6, clonal expansion occurred in CD4+ and CD8+ blood T cells.

The investigators sampled blood at baseline, at cycle 4 day 1, and at cycle 7 day 1. Clones were read by immunoSEQ multiplex PCR, and TCRdb kept only the in-frame ones, dropping some. This table holds 37,000 or so clones, around 86% found once. The V and J genes are TRBV7-2 and TRBJ2-5; D possibly corresponds to TRBD2 (7 bases). The sample here was CD4+ or CD8+ T cells sorted from blood, taken in a trial of the OX40 agonist ivuxolimab. This clonotype originated in an adult with an advanced solid tumor such as melanoma, head and neck, liver or kidney cancer. CDR3 residues: CASSLARGRGDTTPHF. The CDR3 nucleotides read TGTGCCAGCAGCTTAGCGCGTGGGAGGGGGGACACCACTCCTCACTTC.